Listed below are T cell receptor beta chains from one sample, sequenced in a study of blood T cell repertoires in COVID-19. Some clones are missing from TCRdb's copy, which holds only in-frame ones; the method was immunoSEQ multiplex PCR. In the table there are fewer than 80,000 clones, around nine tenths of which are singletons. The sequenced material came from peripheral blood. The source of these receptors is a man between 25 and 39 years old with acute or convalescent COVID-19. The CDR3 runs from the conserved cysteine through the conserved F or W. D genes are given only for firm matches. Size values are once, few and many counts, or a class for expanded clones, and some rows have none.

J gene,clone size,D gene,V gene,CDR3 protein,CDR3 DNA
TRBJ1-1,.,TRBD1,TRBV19,CASTSTGMNTEAFF,TGTGCCAGTACCTCGACAGGGATGAACACTGAAGCTTTCTTT
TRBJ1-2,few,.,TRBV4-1,CASSPQGSNGYTF,TGCGCCAGCAGCCCGCAGGGCTCAAATGGCTACACCTTC
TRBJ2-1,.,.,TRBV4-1,CASSQGGDYNEQFF,TGCGCCAGCAGCCAAGGGGGGGACTACAATGAGCAGTTCTTC
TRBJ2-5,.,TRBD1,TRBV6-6,CASSPGTAGTVQETQYF,TGTGCCAGCAGTCCCGGGACAGCCGGTACCGTCCAAGAGACCCAGTACTTC
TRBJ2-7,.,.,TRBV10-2,CASKTGSYEQYF,TGCGCCAGCAAGACAGGTTCCTACGAGCAGTACTTC
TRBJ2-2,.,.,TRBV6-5,CATRRVSGTGELFF,TGTGCCACAAGGAGGGTATCTGGCACCGGGGAGCTGTTTTTT
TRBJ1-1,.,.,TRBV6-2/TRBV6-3,CASSLTDTEAFF,TGTGCCAGCAGTTTGACAGACACTGAAGCTTTCTTT
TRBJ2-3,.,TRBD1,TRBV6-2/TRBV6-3,CASSRGQSSSDTQYF,TGTGCCAGCAGTCGGGGACAGTCCAGCTCAGATACGCAGTATTTT
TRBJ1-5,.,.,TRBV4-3,CASSQDIRGGQPQHF,TGCGCCAGCAGCCAAGACATACGGGGGGGTCAGCCCCAGCATTTT
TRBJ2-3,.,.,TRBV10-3,CAISGEVRGTDTQYF,TGTGCCATCAGTGGGGAGGTACGGGGCACAGATACGCAGTATTTT
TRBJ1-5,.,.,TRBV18,CASSPPLSGGNQPQHF,TGTGCCAGCTCACCCCCGTTGTCCGGGGGCAATCAGCCCCAGCATTTT
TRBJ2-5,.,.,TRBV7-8,CASSLVFSAETQYF,TGTGCCAGCAGCTTAGTTTTCAGCGCAGAGACCCAGTACTTC
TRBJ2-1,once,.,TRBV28,CASSSGQAPHHEQFF,TGTGCCAGCAGCTCTGGGCAGGCCCCCCACCATGAGCAGTTCTTC
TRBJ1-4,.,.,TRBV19,CASSPQTVTNEKLFF,TGTGCCAGTAGTCCCCAGACAGTGACTAATGAAAAACTGTTTTTT
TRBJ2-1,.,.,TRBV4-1,CASSQAGISEQFF,TGCGCCAGCAGCCAAGCAGGGATCAGTGAGCAGTTCTTC
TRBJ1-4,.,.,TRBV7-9,CASSPRVGQEKLFF,TGTGCCAGCAGCCCCCGTGTGGGGCAAGAAAAACTGTTTTTT
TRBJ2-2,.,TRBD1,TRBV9,CASSVEGTGYTGELFF,TGTGCCAGCAGCGTAGAGGGGACAGGGTACACCGGGGAGCTGTTTTTT
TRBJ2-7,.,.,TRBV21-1,CASSNATGHEPHEQYF,TGTGCCAGCAGCAACGCGACAGGGCACGAGCCTCACGAGCAGTACTTC
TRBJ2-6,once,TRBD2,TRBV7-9,CASSPQRGPGSGANVLTF,TGTGCCAGCAGCCCCCAGCGGGGGCCCGGCTCTGGGGCCAACGTCCTGACTTTC
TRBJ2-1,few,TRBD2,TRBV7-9,CASSSSGLAGVNEQFF,TGTGCCAGCAGCTCCTCGGGACTAGCGGGTGTCAATGAGCAGTTCTTC
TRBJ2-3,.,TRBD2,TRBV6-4,CASKGEGTTIRTDTQYF,TGTGCCAGCAAGGGAGAAGGGACTACCATCCGTACAGATACGCAGTATTTT
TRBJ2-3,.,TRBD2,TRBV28,CASSLVSGGRDTQYF,TGTGCCAGCAGTTTAGTTTCGGGGGGTAGGGATACGCAGTATTTT
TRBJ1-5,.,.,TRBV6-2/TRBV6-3,CASSIGVSNQPQHF,TGTGCCAGCAGTATAGGGGTTAGCAATCAGCCCCAGCATTTT
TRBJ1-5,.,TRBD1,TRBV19,CASRGQGTSNQPQHF,TGTGCCAGTAGGGGACAGGGGACTAGCAATCAGCCCCAGCATTTT
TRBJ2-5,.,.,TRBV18,CASSPPDPRGETQYF,TGTGCCAGCTCACCACCCGACCCCCGAGGGGAGACCCAGTACTTC
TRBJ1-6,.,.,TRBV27,CASSFSGREDDNSPLHF,TGTGCCAGCAGTTTCAGTGGCAGGGAGGACGATAATTCACCCCTCCACTTT
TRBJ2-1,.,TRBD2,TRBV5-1,CASSLRLAGDGGNEQFF,TGCGCCAGCAGCCTTCGACTAGCGGGAGATGGTGGCAATGAGCAGTTCTTC
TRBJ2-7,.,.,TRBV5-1,CASSWAGHEQYF,TGCGCCAGCAGCTGGGCAGGCCACGAGCAGTACTTC
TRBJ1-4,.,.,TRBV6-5,CASSLRAREKLFF,TGTGCCAGCAGTTTAAGAGCTCGGGAAAAACTGTTTTTT
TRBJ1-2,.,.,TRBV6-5,CASSLDNYGYTF,TGTGCCAGCAGTTTAGATAACTATGGCTACACCTTC
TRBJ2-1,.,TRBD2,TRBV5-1,CASSRVAGGRNNEQFF,TGCGCCAGCAGCAGGGTAGCGGGAGGGAGGAACAATGAGCAGTTCTTC
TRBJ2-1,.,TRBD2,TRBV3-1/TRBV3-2,CASSRLAGVSYNEQFF,TGTGCCAGCAGTCGCTTAGCGGGAGTATCCTACAATGAGCAGTTCTTC
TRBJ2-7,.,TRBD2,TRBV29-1,CSAPGGYEQYF,TGCAGCGCCCCGGGGGGTTACGAGCAGTACTTC
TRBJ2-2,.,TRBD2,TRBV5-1,CASSYPAGGSNTGELFF,TGCGCCAGCAGTTACCCCGCGGGAGGGTCCAACACCGGGGAGCTGTTTTTT
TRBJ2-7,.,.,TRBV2,CASSRDFFYEQYF,TGTGCCAGCAGCCGGGACTTCTTCTACGAGCAGTACTTC
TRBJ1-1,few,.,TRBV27,CASSLTGDTTGPNTEAFF,TGTGCCAGCAGTCTCACTGGAGACACTACAGGACCGAACACTGAAGCTTTCTTT
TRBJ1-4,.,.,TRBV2,CASSSSPPTNEKLFF,TGTGCCAGCAGTTCGTCCCCTCCCACTAATGAAAAACTGTTTTTT
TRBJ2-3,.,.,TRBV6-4,CASSAPRSTDTQYF,TGTGCCAGCAGTGCCCCGAGGAGCACAGATACGCAGTATTTT
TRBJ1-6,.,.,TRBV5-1,CASSLYYRDSPLHF,TGCGCCAGCAGCCTTTATTACAGGGATTCACCCCTCCACTTT